This record looks at one T cell receptor (beta chain) sequence and its context. No antigen is known for it. This sample's TCRbeta library carried unique molecular identifier barcodes. TCRdb redid the calling of the PCR reads with MiXCR, one entry per CDR3 protein. The sample carries fewer than 400,000 distinct CDR3 sequences, around 20% recorded once. This specimen belongs to a study of T-cell reconstitution after alpha-beta-depleted transplantation in children. Study-wide results and limits: Alpha-beta T cells present about two months after transplant were reported to originate from several hundred expanded graft clones. By one year post-transplant, T-cell counts and diversity largely arose from T cells that were newly produced.

Germline V lookup: CDR1 SEHNR, CDR2 FQNEAQ (reference sequence). Trimming cost V 2 bases and J 5 bases, with 10 bases left between them. The CDR3 contains 13 residues. The chain links TRBV7-9 to TRBJ2-7; D assignment may be TRBD1 or TRBD2 (5 bases each). The receptor's source is a male patient younger than 18 who had a stem cell transplant for acute lymphoblastic leukemia, so the T cells may come from the graft donor. The sequences come from PBMCs, mostly from graft donor cells, collected 180 days after TCRalphabeta/CD19-depleted stem cell transplant. CDR3 residues: CASSLLGVDEQYF. Written as DNA, the CDR3 is TGTGCCAGCAGCTTATTGGGGGTCGACGAGCAGTACTTC.